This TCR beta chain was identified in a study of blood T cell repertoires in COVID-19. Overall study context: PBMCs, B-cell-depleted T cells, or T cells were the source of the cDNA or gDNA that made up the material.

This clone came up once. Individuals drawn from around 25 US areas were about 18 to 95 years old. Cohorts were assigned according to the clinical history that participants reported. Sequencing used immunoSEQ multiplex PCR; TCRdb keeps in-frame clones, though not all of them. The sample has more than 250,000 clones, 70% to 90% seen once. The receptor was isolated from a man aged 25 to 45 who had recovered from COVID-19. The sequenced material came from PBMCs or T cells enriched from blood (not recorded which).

The CDR3 loop reads CASSFGDSGNTIYF. DNA of the CDR3: TGCGCCAGCAGCTTCGGGGACTCTGGAAACACCATATATTTT. The J gene is TRBJ1-3, the V gene TRBV5-1, with D hard to call. The V gene lost 2 bases and the J gene lost 0 bases, with 6 bases spanning the gap. Germline V gene lookup returns CDR1 SGHRS and CDR2 YFSETQ. The CDR3 sequence is 14 residues long.